This T cell receptor (beta chain) was recorded in a study of blood T cell repertoires in COVID-19. Study at large: Donors in the United States, Italy and Spain gave samples during acute or convalescent COVID-19. T cells, B-cell-depleted T cells, or PBMCs supplied cDNA or gDNA.

In the source study's methods: It was from reference gene primer amplification that nucleated cell counts were estimated. Sequenced by immunoSEQ multiplex PCR; TCRdb stores in-frame clones only, minus some. That table gives V, J and clone size, and the DNA gave D and trimming. In the table there are about 330,000 clones, around 80% of which are singletons. The TCR sequence derives from a woman aged 45-65 years with acute or convalescent COVID-19. The sequenced material came from peripheral blood.

The CDR3: CASRRQDYEQFF. The CDR3 DNA follows: TGTGCCAGCAGGAGACAGGACTATGAGCAGTTCTTC. The gene calls are TRBV3-1 (or the pseudogene TRBV3-2) and TRBJ2-1; maybe TRBD1 (6 bases). V lost 6 bases and J lost 8, with 11 bases in between. This CDR3 is 12 amino acids long. The germline gives CDR1 LGHDT, CDR2 YNNKEL (reference sequence).